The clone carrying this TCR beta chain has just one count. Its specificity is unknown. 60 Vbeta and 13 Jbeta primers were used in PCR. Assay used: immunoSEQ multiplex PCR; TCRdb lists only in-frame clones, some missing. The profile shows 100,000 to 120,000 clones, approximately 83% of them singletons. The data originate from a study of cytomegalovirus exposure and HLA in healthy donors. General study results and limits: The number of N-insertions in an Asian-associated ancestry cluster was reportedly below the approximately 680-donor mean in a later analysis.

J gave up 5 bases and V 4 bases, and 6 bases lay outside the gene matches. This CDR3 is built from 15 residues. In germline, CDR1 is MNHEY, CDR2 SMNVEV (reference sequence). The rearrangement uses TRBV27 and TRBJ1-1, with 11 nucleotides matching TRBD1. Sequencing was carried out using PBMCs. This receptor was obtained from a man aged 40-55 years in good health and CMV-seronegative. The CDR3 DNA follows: TGTGCCAGCAGTTCCGGGACAGGGGGAGGGACTGAAGCTTTCTTT. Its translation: CASSSGTGGGTEAFF.